This entry concerns a single T cell receptor (beta chain). This sample is drawn from a study of shared T cell receptors in the human thymus. Generated by immunoSEQ multiplex PCR, the TCRdb table keeps only in-frame clones and is missing some. The table includes 630,000 or so clones, 80% to 90% detected once. These data are also associated with another study on human thymus T cells.

The sequenced sample consisted of thymocytes. This TCR came from a boy in the first two years of life with a congenital heart defect.

CDR3 in amino acids: CASRNTRGNQPQHF. The CDR3 nucleotides read TGTGCCAGTAGAAATACAAGGGGTAATCAGCCCCAGCATTTT. The rearrangement joins TRBV19 to TRBJ1-5, with a weak D call TRBD1 (5 bases). This CDR3 has 14 residues. V was cut by 6 bases and J by 4 bases, with 13 bases left in between. CDR1 LNHDA and CDR2 SQIVND come from the germline V gene (reference sequence).